The 2 T cell receptor beta chains below were found in one sample sequenced in a study of blood T cell repertoires in COVID-19. Assay used: immunoSEQ multiplex PCR; TCRdb lists only in-frame clones, some missing. Altogether approximately 350,000 clones are present, 87% being singletons, with the ten largest covering 2.5% to 3.5%. Sequencing was performed on PBMCs or T cells enriched from blood (not recorded which). These receptors all come from a woman aged 25-40 years who had recovered from COVID-19.

The chain uses TRBV10-3 and TRBJ2-3, with D unresolved. Germline assignment: CDR1 ENHRY and CDR2 SYGVKD. The CDR3 runs to 15 residues. Trimming removed 4 bases at V and 0 bases at J, with 11 bases between. The CDR3 DNA follows: TGTGCCATCAGTGGAGGCGGAACTAGCACAGATACGCAGTATTTT. It codes for CAISGGGTSTDTQYF.

This clone occurred once. The chain joins TRBV12-3 or TRBV12-4 to TRBJ1-1; D is undetermined. The CDR3 is 13 residues long. V lost 2 bases to trimming and J lost 4 bases, with 8 bases between them. CDR3 in DNA: TGTGCCAGCAGTTTATCGTACAGCACTGAAGCTTTCTTT. It translates to CASSLSYSTEAFF.